This T cell receptor (beta chain) originates from a study of identifying expanded T cells in peripheral blood. Collection occurred without any documented infections or immune events in donors. In regard to this clone: The target antigen is unknown.

Clones were read by immunoSEQ multiplex PCR, and TCRdb kept only the in-frame ones, dropping some. The data contain about 90,000 clones, about 90% of them seen just once; the ten biggest clones take up approximately 5.6%. Overall study findings and caveats: Technical replicates showed around 1.2 changed clones; roughly two weeks approximately 15; four weeks 19. Clone count variance between roughly 2-week samples rose with total template count.

V lost 5 bases, J lost 0 bases, and 10 bases lay in between. The CDR3 runs 13 residues. Germline CDR1 reads SQVTM; CDR2 reads ANQGSEA. The genes are TRBV29-1 and TRBJ1-1, with D uncertain. This receptor was obtained from a person aged 18 to 75 in good health. The sequenced sample was blood. CDR3 bases: TGCAGCGTTTCCGGGGTCCTGAACACTGAAGCTTTCTTT. Residues: CSVSGVLNTEAFF.